This T cell receptor (beta chain) was obtained from a study of Ad26.COV2.S vaccination and SARS-CoV-2 variants. Study context: Each vaccinee took Ad26.COV2.S intramuscularly, once or twice 56 days apart.

As for this clone: Its specificity is unknown.

Clones were read by immunoSEQ multiplex PCR, and TCRdb kept only the in-frame ones, dropping some. The sample has hundreds of thousands of clones, roughly nine tenths seen once; the top ten hold 6.4%. Points from the study as a whole: Whether participants received vaccine or placebo, their non-spike TCR breadth was similar.

Treatment of the sample: some 20 received Ad26.COV2.S at low or high dose, single or two shots; about 5 received placebo; per-sample allocation not given. Collection of the samples took place on day 63 after the first injection of vaccine or placebo. Germline CDR1 reads MGHRA; CDR2 reads YSYEKL. V lost 4 bases, J lost 5 bases, and 5 bases stayed unmatched. The CDR3 loop spans 14 amino acids. The TCR was taken from a person aged 18-60 years who received the Ad26.COV2.S COVID-19 vaccine or a placebo. This chain uses TRBV4-1 with TRBJ2-1; 7 bases agree with TRBD1. The starting material was peripheral blood, obtained in a trial of Ad26.COV2.S vaccine versus placebo. The chain's CDR3 is CASSRTGTNNEQFF. CDR3 DNA sequence: TGCGCCAGCAGCCGGACAGGAACGAACAATGAGCAGTTCTTC.